This T cell receptor (beta chain) was recovered during a study of OX40 agonist ivuxolimab in advanced cancers. Overall study context: Partial responses were seen in three patients, one with hepatocellular carcinoma and two with cutaneous melanoma. Findings and caveats of the study: The study observed clonal expansion of CD4+ and CD8+ blood T cells by week 6 at 0.1 to 3.0 mg/kg. The average count of expanded clones was higher among CD8+ T cells than among CD4+.

The CDR3 contains 15 residues. V dropped 5 bases and J dropped 0 bases, with 11 bases sitting between them. Germline CDR1 is SGHTA and CDR2 is FQGNSA. Assay: immunoSEQ multiplex PCR; the TCRdb copy retains only in-frame clones and omits some. The sample has over 35,000 clones; just over 85% are singletons. Comments on this clone: Its antigen is currently unknown.

The chain recombines TRBV7-2 with TRBJ1-3; D not certain. The TCR comes from an adult with an advanced solid tumor such as melanoma, head and neck, liver or kidney cancer. The sample was CD4+ or CD8+ T cells sorted from blood, taken in a trial of the OX40 agonist ivuxolimab. CDR3 amino acids: CASSIGRSSGNTIYF. DNA for the CDR3: TGTGCCAGCAGCATTGGACGGAGCTCTGGAAACACCATATATTTT.